This TCR beta chain was recorded in a study of graft-versus-host responses after intestinal transplantation. Study-level findings and limits: Detection of GvH clones occurred in recipient marrow, and some had their first appearance in ileum or blood. Allografts of patients with graft-donor T cell macrochimerism showed high graft-versus-host to host-versus-graft clone ratios.

This clone came up once. Its specificity is unknown. The germline gives CDR1 SEHNR, CDR2 FQNEAQ (reference sequence). The V and J ends lost 4 bases and 5 bases respectively, with 6 bases between them. The CDR3 has 11 amino acids. TCRdb's copy holds only in-frame clones and misses some; the assay was immunoSEQ multiplex PCR. Of about 47,000 clones detected, approximately 95% appear once; the ten largest clones hold 0.23%. The sample consisted of unstimulated CD8+ T cells sorted from spleen or lymph node cells, taken before transplant. The sequence derives from a human donor who was the organ donor for an intestinal transplant. The chain joins TRBV7-9 to TRBJ2-7; no firm D call. The DNA for the CDR3 is TGTGCCAGCAGCTACAGTGACGAGCAGTACTTC. Its protein is CASSYSDEQYF.